A single sample is the source of the 18 T cell receptor beta chains below, sequenced in a study of cytomegalovirus exposure and HLA in healthy donors (dated by TCRdb to about 2017). Libraries were prepared through the immunoSEQ multiplex PCR assay. For the multiplex PCR, a mixture combining 60 forward primers for TCR Vbeta segments and 13 reverse primers for TCR Jbeta segments was used. TCRdb limited this immuneACCESS table to in-frame rearrangements with V and J called. A share of clones is missing; checked studies link under half to unresolved V genes, and the rest is unexplained. The table for this sample lists 150,000 to 250,000 clones; roughly 78% of them were counted only once. About 4.4% of the sample rests with the top ten. The sequenced sample consisted of PBMCs. Receptor source: a woman aged 25 to 45 in good health and CMV-seropositive.

The J gene is TRBJ1-1, the V gene TRBV27; 7 bases align to TRBD1. Losses at the gene ends were 8 bases for V and 3 bases for J; bases not matched to a gene: 6. This CDR3 is built from 13 residues. Germline V CDR1 and CDR2: MNHEY, SMNVEV (reference sequence). CDR3: CASLGRGDTEAFF. Written as DNA, the CDR3 is TGTGCCAGCTTGGGCAGGGGGGACACTGAAGCTTTCTTT.

There are a few counts of this clone. This chain links TRBV5-6 with TRBJ1-2; TRBD1 matches 8 bases. The CDR3 is made up of 16 amino acids. V gave up 6 bases and J gave up 2 bases; unmatched junction bases: 12. CDR1 and CDR2 from the germline V gene are SGHDT and YYEEEE. The CDR3 spells CASTIPRGTGNYGYTF. The DNA of the CDR3 is TGTGCCAGCACCATACCTCGCGGGACAGGAAACTATGGCTACACCTTC.

This clone was seen only once. This chain joins TRBV7-9 and TRBJ1-6; D not resolved. This CDR3 comprises 12 residues. Germline assignment: CDR1 SEHNR and CDR2 FQNEAQ (reference sequence). V gave up 1 base and J gave up 18 bases, with 13 bases separating them. For the CDR3, the DNA is TGTGCCAGCAGCTTAGACGGACGGGATCCCCACTTT. Translating it yields CASSLDGRDPHF.

This clone was detected once. The chain is built from TRBV11-3 and TRBJ1-1; perhaps TRBD1 as D (5 bases). The length of the CDR3 is 15 residues. Germline V gives CDR1 SGHNT, CDR2 YENEEA. The germline V and J ends were trimmed by 4 bases and 5 bases, with 17 bases remaining between them. The CDR3, as DNA: TGTGCCAGCAGCTCCCCTTTCCGCAGGGCAACTGAAGCTTTCTTT. This translates into CASSSPFRRATEAFF.

The chain has TRBV7-6 and TRBJ2-7, with 7 bases identical to TRBD1. CDR3 length equals 16 residues. The junction had 13 bases not matched to a gene; V was cut back by 5 bases and J by 3 bases. The germline V gene has CDR1 SGHVS and CDR2 FNYEAQ. CDR3 amino acids: CASSQGAAGGNYEQYF. The CDR3 DNA is TGTGCCAGCAGCCAAGGGGCGGCAGGGGGTAACTACGAGCAGTACTTC.

The V call is TRBV23-1, the J call TRBJ1-4; 8 nucleotides agree with TRBD1. TRBV23-1 is an open reading frame whose function is uncertain. This CDR3 spans 16 amino acids. The J segment lost 5 bases and the V segment lost 2 bases, leaving 7 bases of the junction unmatched. The CDR3 region has the DNA TGCGCCAGCAGTCAAAGTGCCCCAGGGGGCAATGAAAAACTGTTTTTT. This translates into CASSQSAPGGNEKLFF.

This clone has a single count. This chain uses TRBV7-9 with TRBJ2-7, with 12 nucleotides matching TRBD2. V was clipped by 4 bases and J by 5 bases; unmatched bases: 6. In germline, CDR1 is SEHNR, CDR2 FQNEAQ (reference sequence). This CDR3 has 15 residues. Here the CDR3 reads CASSYTSGRRNEQYF. In DNA, the CDR3 is TGTGCCAGCAGCTACACTAGCGGGAGGAGGAACGAGCAGTACTTC.

The chain uses TRBV7-8 and TRBJ2-7, with 7 bases identical to TRBD2. CDR3 size: 16 residues. The V segment lost 4 bases and the J segment 4 bases; nucleotides outside the gene matches: 13. Germline V gene data show CDR1 as SGHVS and CDR2 as FQNEAQ. CDR3 coding DNA: TGTGCCAGCAGCTCCGGGAGGAATGAGCCGGGGTACGAGCAGTACTTC. Translated: CASSSGRNEPGYEQYF.

The J gene is TRBJ2-7, the V gene TRBV5-5; D not resolved. The V gene lost 0 bases and the J gene lost 0 bases, with 10 bases spanning the gap. CDR3 size: 15 residues. From germline, CDR1 is SGHKS and CDR2 YYEKEE (reference sequence). The CDR3 DNA reads TGTGCCAGCAGCTTGGGTGGCTCTCCCTCCTACGAGCAGTACTTC. It is translated as CASSLGGSPSYEQYF.

This clone was seen a single time. The chain employs TRBV27 and TRBJ2-2; TRBD1 matches 8 bases. V shed 8 bases and J 0 bases; nucleotides not matched to a gene: 11. From germline, CDR1 is MNHEY and CDR2 SMNVEV (reference sequence). This CDR3 has 17 residues. CDR3 nucleotide sequence: TGTGCCAGCGCCTCTCACCAGGGGGCGACGAACACCGGGGAGCTGTTTTTT. The encoded protein is CASASHQGATNTGELFF.

The chain combines TRBV7-6 with TRBJ2-1; perhaps TRBD1 as D (5 bases). V was trimmed by 2 bases and J by 7 bases, leaving 24 bases between them. From germline, CDR1 is SGHVS and CDR2 FNYEAQ. The CDR3 runs 18 residues. The CDR3 protein is CASSLRGAGSVVVNEQFF. In DNA, the CDR3 is TGTGCCAGCAGCTTAAGGGGCGCCGGGTCCGTCGTTGTGAATGAGCAGTTCTTC.

This clone has a handful of counts. This sequence joins TRBV15 and TRBJ1-1, with TRBD1 identical over 9 bases. Germline V gives CDR1 LNHNV, CDR2 YYDKDF (reference sequence). V was pared by 3 bases and J by 1 base, with 3 bases of the junction left unmatched. The CDR3 contains 15 residues. CDR3 sequence (DNA): TGTGCCACCAGCAGTCCGGGACAGGGGAACACTGAAGCTTTCTTT. This gives the protein CATSSPGQGNTEAFF.

The rearrangement uses TRBV7-9 and TRBJ1-6; D gene uncertain. The CDR3 is 15 residues long. Germline-derived CDR1 and CDR2 are SEHNR and FQNEAQ (reference sequence). Trimming left V 0 bases short and J 8 bases short, with 11 bases between. The CDR3 DNA reads TGTGCCAGCAGCTTAGCGGCCCTCGGGGATTCACCCCTCCACTTT. Translation gives CASSLAALGDSPLHF.

This chain links TRBV9 with TRBJ2-3; no reliable D call. The CDR3 is 12 residues long. V lost 3 bases to trimming and J lost 3 bases, with 5 bases between them. Germline CDR1 and CDR2: SGDLS and YYNGEE. The CDR3 loop reads CASSEQTDTQYF. CDR3 sequence (DNA): TGTGCCAGCAGCGAACAAACAGATACGCAGTATTTT.

The V call is TRBV2, the J call TRBJ2-3, with D hard to call. CDR1 and CDR2 (germline): SNHLY, FYNNEI. The CDR3 runs 14 residues. V was pared by 7 bases and J by 3 bases, with 14 bases between. In nucleotides, the CDR3 is TGTGCCAGCACTCTGGAGTTACGTACAGATACGCAGTATTTT. Translation gives CASTLELRTDTQYF.

V gene TRBV2 combines with J gene TRBJ1-4; tentative D call: TRBD1 (5 bases). The ends were cut back, 1 base at V and 7 bases at J, with 13 bases in the middle. The CDR3 is 15 residues long. The germline V gene has CDR1 SNHLY and CDR2 FYNNEI. CDR3 sequence: CASSEVSGGGEKLFF. The CDR3 DNA sequence: TGTGCCAGCAGTGAAGTCAGTGGGGGAGGTGAAAAACTGTTTTTT.

V and J are TRBV7-9 and TRBJ1-1, with TRBD1 matching over 8 bases. The CDR3 extends over 15 amino acids. Trimming took 1 base from V and 1 from J; bases not matched to a gene: 2. The germline V gene encodes CDR1 SEHNR and CDR2 FQNEAQ (reference sequence). The CDR3 region has the DNA TGTGCCAGCAGCTTAGGAGGGACAGGGAACACTGAAGCTTTCTTT. Protein: CASSLGGTGNTEAFF.

The chain carries TRBV7-7 and TRBJ2-1; 12 bases match TRBD1. Trimming took 4 bases from V and 9 from J; bases not matched to a gene: 10. The CDR3 is 16 residues long. Germline V lookup: CDR1 SSHAT, CDR2 FNYEAQ (reference sequence). The CDR3 sequence is CASSSFLGQGASEQFF. The CDR3 region has the DNA TGTGCCAGCAGCTCATTTTTGGGACAGGGGGCGTCTGAGCAGTTCTTC.